This T cell receptor (beta chain) is drawn from a study of PD-L1 blockade in urothelial cancer. Across the study: Patients took up atezolizumab around 2014 at 1,200 mg intravenously every 3 weeks. Male sex and bladder-origin urothelial cancer were recorded for about 90% of the roughly 30 patients. Each patient had 0 to 3 earlier chemotherapy regimens.

This table comes from immunoSEQ multiplex PCR, and its TCRdb copy is limited to in-frame clones, with some not included. The sample contains about 39,000 clones, approximately 90% of which appear only once. As to time point: pretreatment peripheral blood. This clone was observed a single time. The sample in question was PBMCs, obtained around atezolizumab (anti-PD-L1) treatment. The sequence derives from a woman in her fifties or sixties with urothelial cancer.

The CDR3 reads CASTPETAGDEQYF. The CDR3 DNA reads TGTGCCAGCACCCCCGAGACGGCCGGGGACGAGCAGTACTTC. J is TRBJ2-7 and V is TRBV7-9; D is perhaps TRBD2 (5 bases). Germline CDR1 SEHNR, CDR2 FQNEAQ (reference sequence). The V end was cut by 7 bases, the J end by 5 bases, with 18 bases between. The CDR3 loop spans 14 amino acids.